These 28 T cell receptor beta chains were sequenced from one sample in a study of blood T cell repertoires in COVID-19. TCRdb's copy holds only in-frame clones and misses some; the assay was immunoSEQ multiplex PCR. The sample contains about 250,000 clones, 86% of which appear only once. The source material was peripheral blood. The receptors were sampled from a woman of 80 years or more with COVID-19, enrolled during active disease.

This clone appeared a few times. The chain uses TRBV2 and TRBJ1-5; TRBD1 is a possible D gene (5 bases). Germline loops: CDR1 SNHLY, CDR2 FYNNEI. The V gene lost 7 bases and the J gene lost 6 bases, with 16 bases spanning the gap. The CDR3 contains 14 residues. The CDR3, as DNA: TGTGCCAGCATGCAGGGAAAATTAGGTCAGCCCCAGCATTTT. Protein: CASMQGKLGQPQHF.

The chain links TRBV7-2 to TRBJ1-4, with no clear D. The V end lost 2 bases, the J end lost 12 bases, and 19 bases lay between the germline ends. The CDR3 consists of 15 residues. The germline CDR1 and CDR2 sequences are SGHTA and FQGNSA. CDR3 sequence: CASSLMVSLSTELFF. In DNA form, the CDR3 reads TGTGCCAGCAGCTTAATGGTGAGCCTATCCACGGAACTGTTTTTT. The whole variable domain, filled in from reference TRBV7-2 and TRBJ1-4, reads GAGVSQSPSNKVTEKGKDVELRCDPISGHTALYWYRQSLGQGLEFLIYFQGNSAPDKSGLPSDRFSAERTGGSVSTLTIQRTQQEDSAVYLCASSLMVSLSTELFFGSGTQLSVL.

The CDR3 spells CASSFDRDGYTF. The CDR3 coding sequence is TGTGCCAGCAGTTTCGACAGGGATGGCTACACCTTC. The chain is built from TRBV28 and TRBJ1-2, with 7 bases that match TRBD1. Germline V lookup: CDR1 MDHEN, CDR2 SYDVKM. The V gene end was trimmed by 3 bases and the J gene end by 6 bases; junction bases not matched to a gene: 1. The length of the CDR3 is 12 residues.

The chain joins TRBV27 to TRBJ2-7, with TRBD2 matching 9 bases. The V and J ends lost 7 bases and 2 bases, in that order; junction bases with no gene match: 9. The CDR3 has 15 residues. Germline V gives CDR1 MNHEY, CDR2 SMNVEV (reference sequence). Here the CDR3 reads CASTGGSGGTYEQYF. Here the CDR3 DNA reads TGTGCCAGCACCGGTGGTAGCGGGGGAACCTACGAGCAGTACTTC.

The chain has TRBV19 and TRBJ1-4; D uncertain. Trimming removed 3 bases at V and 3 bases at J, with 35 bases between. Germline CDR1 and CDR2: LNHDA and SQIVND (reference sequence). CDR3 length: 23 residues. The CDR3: CASSIGAFRPGNTLLQSNEKLFF. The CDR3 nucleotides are TGTGCCAGTAGTATCGGAGCTTTTAGACCGGGAAATACCCTCTTGCAGTCTAATGAAAAACTGTTTTTT.

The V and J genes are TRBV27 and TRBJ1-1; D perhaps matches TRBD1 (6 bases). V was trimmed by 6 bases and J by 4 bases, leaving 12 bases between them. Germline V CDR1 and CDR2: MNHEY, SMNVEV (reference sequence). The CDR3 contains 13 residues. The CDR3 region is CASRLDRFTEAFF. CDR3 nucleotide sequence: TGTGCCAGCAGACTGGACAGATTCACTGAAGCTTTCTTT.

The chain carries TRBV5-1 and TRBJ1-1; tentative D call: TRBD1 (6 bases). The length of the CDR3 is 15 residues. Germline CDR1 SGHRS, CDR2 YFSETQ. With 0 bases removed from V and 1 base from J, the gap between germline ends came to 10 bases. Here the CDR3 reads CASSLGRGRNTEAFF. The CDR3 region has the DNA TGCGCCAGCAGCTTGGGCAGGGGTCGGAACACTGAAGCTTTCTTT.

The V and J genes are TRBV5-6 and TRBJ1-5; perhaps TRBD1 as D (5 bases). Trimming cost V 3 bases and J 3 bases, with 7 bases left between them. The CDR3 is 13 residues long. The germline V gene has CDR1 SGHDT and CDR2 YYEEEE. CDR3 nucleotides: TGTGCCAGCAGCTCGGACAACAATCAGCCCCAGCATTTT. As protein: CASSSDNNQPQHF.

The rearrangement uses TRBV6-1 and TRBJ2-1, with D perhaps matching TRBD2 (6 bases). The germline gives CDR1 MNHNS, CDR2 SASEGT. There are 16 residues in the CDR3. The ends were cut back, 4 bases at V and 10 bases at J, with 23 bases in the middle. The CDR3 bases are TGTGCCAGCAGTGCCCTTCTCGGGGGTATCCGAATGGAGCAGTTCTTC. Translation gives CASSALLGGIRMEQFF.

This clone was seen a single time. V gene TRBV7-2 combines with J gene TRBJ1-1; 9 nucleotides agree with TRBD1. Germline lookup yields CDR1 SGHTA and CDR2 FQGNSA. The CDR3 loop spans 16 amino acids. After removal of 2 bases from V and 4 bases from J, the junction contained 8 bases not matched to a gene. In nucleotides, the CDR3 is TGTGCCAGCAGCTTATCCCCCGACAGGGGGGGCACTGAAGCTTTCTTT. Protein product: CASSLSPDRGGTEAFF.

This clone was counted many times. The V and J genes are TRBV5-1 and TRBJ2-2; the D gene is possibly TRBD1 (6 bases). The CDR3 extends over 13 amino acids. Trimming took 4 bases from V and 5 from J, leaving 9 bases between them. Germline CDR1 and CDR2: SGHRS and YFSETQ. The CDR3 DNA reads TGCGCCAGCAGCGTAGGGGGTACCGGGGAGCTGTTTTTT. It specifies CASSVGGTGELFF.

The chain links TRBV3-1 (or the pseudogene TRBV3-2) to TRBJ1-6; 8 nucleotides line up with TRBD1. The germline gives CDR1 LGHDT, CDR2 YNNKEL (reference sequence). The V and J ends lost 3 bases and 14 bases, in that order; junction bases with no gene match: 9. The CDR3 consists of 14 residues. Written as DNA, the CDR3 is TGTGCCAGCAGCCAGGGGACAGGAGCCCAAACCCTCCACTTT. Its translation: CASSQGTGAQTLHF.

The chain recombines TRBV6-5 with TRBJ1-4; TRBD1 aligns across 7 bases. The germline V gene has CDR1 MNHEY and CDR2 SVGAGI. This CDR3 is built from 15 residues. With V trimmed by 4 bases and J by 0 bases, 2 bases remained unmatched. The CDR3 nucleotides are TGTGCCAGCAGTTTTGGGACAGCAACTAATGAAAAACTGTTTTTT. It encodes CASSFGTATNEKLFF.

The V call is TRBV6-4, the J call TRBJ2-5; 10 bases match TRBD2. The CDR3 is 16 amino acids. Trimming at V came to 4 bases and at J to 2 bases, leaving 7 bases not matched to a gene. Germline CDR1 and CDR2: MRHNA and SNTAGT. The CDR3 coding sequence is TGTGCCAGCAGTGGGCTAGCGGGGGCCCAACAAGAGACCCAGTACTTC. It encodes CASSGLAGAQQETQYF.

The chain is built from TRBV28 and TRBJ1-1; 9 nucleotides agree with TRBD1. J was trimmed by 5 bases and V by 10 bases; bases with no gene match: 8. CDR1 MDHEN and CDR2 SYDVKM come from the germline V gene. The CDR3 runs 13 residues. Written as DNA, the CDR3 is TGTGCCATCACAGACAGGGGGGGAACTGAAGCTTTCTTT. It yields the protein CAITDRGGTEAFF.

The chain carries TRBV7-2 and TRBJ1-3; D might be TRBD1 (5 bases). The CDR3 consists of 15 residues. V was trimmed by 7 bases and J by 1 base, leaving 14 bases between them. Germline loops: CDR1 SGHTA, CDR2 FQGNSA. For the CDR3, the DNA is TGTGCCAGCACTTCCCAGGGTGGATCTGGAAACACCATATATTTT. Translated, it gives CASTSQGGSGNTIYF.

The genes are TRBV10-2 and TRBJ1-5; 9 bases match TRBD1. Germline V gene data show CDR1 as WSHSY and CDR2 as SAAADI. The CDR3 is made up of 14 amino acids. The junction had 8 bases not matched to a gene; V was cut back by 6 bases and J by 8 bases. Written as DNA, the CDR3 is TGCGCCAGCAGCGCTACAGGGGGCTCGGAGCCCCAGCATTTT. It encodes CASSATGGSEPQHF.

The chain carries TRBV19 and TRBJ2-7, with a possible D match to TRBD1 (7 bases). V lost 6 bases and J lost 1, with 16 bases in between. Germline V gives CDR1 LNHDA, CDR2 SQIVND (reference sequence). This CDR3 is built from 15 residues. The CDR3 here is CASSPDRRDSYEQYF. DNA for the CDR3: TGTGCCAGTAGCCCGGACAGGAGGGATTCCTACGAGCAGTACTTC.

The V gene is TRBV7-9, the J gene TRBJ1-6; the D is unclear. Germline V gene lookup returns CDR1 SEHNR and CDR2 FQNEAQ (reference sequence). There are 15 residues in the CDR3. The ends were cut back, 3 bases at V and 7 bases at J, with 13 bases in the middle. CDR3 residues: CASSLGSAINSPLHF. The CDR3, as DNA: TGTGCCAGCAGCTTGGGCAGTGCCATCAATTCACCCCTCCACTTT.

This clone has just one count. The CDR3 DNA sequence: TGTGCCAGCAGCCGACAGGGAGGAAATCAGCCCCAGCATTTT. Translating gives CASSRQGGNQPQHF. The genes are TRBV11-2 and TRBJ1-5, with TRBD1 matching 7 bases. V trimming: 5 bases; J trimming: 4 bases; junction bases outside the gene matches: 5. The CDR3 has 14 amino acids. Germline V CDR1 and CDR2: SGHAT, FQNNGV.

The CDR3, as DNA: TGTGCCAGCAGCCAAACCCCCAGGCCTAGCGTAAAGGCCGAGCAGTACTTC. It specifies CASSQTPRPSVKAEQYF. The chain employs TRBV3-1 (or the pseudogene TRBV3-2) and TRBJ2-7, with D possibly matching TRBD2 (6 bases). CDR3 size: 17 residues. Germline CDR1 LGHDT, CDR2 YNNKEL (reference sequence). Trimming cost V 2 bases and J 6 bases, with 23 bases left between them.

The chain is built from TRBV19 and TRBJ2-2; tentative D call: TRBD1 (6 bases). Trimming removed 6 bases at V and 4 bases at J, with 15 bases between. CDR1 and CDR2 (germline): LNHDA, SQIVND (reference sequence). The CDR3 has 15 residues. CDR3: CASSPLGAGTGELFF. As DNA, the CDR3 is TGTGCCAGTAGCCCCCTGGGGGCGGGCACCGGGGAGCTGTTTTTT.

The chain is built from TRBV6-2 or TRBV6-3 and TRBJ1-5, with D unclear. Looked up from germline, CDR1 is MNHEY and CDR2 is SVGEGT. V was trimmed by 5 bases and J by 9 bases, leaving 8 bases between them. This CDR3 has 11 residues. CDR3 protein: CASSMPGPQHF. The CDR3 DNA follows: TGTGCCAGCAGTATGCCCGGGCCCCAGCATTTT.

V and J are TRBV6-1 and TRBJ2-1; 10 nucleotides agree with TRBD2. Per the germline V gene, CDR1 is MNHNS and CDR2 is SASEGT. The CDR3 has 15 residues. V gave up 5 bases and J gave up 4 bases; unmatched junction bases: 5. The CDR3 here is CASSTNSGGYNEQFF. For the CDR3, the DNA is TGTGCCAGCAGTACGAATAGCGGGGGGTACAATGAGCAGTTCTTC.

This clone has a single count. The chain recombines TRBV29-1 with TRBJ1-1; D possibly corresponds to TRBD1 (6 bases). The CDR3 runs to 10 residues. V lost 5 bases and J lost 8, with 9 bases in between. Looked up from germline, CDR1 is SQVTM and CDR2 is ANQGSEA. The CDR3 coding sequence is TGCAGCGTTCTGGACAGCGAAGCTTTCTTT. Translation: CSVLDSEAFF.

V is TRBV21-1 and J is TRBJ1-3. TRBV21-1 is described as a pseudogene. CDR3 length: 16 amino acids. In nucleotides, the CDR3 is TGTGCCAGCAGCTTCGACGGACTGAGCTCTGGAAACACCATATATTTT. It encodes CASSFDGLSSGNTIYF.

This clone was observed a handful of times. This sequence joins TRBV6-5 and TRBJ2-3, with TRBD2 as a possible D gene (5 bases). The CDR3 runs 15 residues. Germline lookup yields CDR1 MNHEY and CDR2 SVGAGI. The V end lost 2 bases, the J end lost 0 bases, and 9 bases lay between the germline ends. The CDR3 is CASSYERASTDTQYF. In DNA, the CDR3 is TGTGCCAGCAGTTACGAGAGGGCTAGCACAGATACGCAGTATTTT.

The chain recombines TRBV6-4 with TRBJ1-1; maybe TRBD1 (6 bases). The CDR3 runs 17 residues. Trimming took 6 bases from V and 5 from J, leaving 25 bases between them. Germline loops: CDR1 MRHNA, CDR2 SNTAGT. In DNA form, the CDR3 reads TGTGCCAGCAGCGAAGTCGGTACTATACAGGGAAGAACTGAAGCTTTCTTT. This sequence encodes CASSEVGTIQGRTEAFF.